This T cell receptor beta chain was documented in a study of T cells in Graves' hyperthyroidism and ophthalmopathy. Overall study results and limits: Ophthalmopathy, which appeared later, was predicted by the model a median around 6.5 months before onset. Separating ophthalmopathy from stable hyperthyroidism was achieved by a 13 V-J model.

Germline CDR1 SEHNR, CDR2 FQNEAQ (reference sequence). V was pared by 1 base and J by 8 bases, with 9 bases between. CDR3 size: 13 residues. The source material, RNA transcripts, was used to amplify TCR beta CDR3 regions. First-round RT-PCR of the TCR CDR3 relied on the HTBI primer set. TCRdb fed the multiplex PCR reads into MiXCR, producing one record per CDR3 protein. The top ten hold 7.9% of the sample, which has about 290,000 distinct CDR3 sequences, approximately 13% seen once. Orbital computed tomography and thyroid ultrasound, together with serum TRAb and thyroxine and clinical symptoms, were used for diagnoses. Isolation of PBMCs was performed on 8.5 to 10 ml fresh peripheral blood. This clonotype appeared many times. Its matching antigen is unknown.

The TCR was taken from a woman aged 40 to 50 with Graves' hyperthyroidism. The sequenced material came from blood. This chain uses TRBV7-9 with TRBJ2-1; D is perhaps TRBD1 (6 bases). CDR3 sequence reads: CASSLGGRDEQFF. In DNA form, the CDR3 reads TGTGCCAGCAGCTTAGGGGGGCGGGATGAGCAGTTCTTC.